This entry concerns a single TCR beta chain. Antigen unknown. The data are from a study of cytomegalovirus exposure and HLA in healthy donors. Germline V gene data show CDR1 as SGHTA and CDR2 as FQGNSA. The CDR3 extends over 19 amino acids. V trimming: 1 base; J trimming: 1 base; junction bases outside the gene matches: 10. General study points: Later on, a genetic analysis was performed. It linked a missense variant in DCLRE1C with V- and J-gene trimming of TCR beta. The study recorded 160 or so TCR beta chains that were cytomegalovirus-associated. Sequence variants that were highly shared formed a cluster that was likely a sequencing artifact.

This PCR relied on a set of 60 Vbeta primers and 13 Jbeta primers. The data were produced by immunoSEQ multiplex PCR, yet TCRdb's version contains in-frame clones alone and is incomplete. The profile shows 180,000 or so clones, roughly 82% of them singletons. Sequences were obtained from PBMCs. This chain joins TRBV7-2 and TRBJ1-6, with 7 bases identical to TRBD1. The receptor was isolated from a man in his forties in good health and CMV-seronegative. CDR3 nucleotides: TGTGCCAGCAGCTTAGTTCCGGCAGGGGGATTTTCCTATAATTCACCCCTCCACTTT. Translation: CASSLVPAGGFSYNSPLHF.